The next 10 T cell receptor beta chains were all read from a single sample in a study of T cells in tuberculosis. Sequencing used immunoSEQ multiplex PCR; TCRdb keeps in-frame clones, though not all of them. Of more than 9,000 clones in the sample, around 94% were seen once. Source material: PBMCs. The receptors were sampled from an adult with tuberculosis.

J is TRBJ1-5 and V is TRBV30, with no clear D. Trimming shortened V by 0 bases and J by 4 bases, and 7 bases separated the two germline ends. The CDR3 loop spans 13 amino acids. The germline V gene has CDR1 GTSNPN and CDR2 SVGIG (reference sequence). As DNA, the CDR3 is TGTGCCTGGAGTGTACTAGGGAATCAGCCCCAGCATTTT. It specifies CAWSVLGNQPQHF.

The rearrangement links TRBV2 to TRBJ1-2; tentative D call: TRBD1 (6 bases). The germline V and J ends were trimmed by 7 bases and 8 bases, with 14 bases remaining between them. Germline assignment: CDR1 SNHLY and CDR2 FYNNEI. This CDR3 spans 12 amino acids. The CDR3 coding sequence is TGTGCCAGCAAAGGTATAACAGGGGGCTACACCTTC. The encoded protein is CASKGITGGYTF.

The chain carries TRBV7-6 and TRBJ2-7, with 10 bases identical to TRBD2. Germline lookup yields CDR1 SGHVS and CDR2 FNYEAQ. This CDR3 has 16 amino acids. Trimming removed 4 bases from V and 6 bases from J; junction bases left unmatched: 12. The CDR3 region has the DNA TGTGCCAGCAGCTCATCCCAGCTAGCGGGAGCTGGCGAGCAGTACTTC. This gives the protein CASSSSQLAGAGEQYF.

V and J are TRBV7-2 and TRBJ1-5, with D perhaps matching TRBD1 (6 bases). The CDR3 has 14 amino acids. The ends were cut back, 4 bases at V and 7 bases at J, with 14 bases in the middle. Germline V gene sequence: CDR1 SGHTA, CDR2 FQGNSA. The CDR3 DNA sequence: TGTGCCAGCAGCTCCCGATTGGGACACCAGCCCCAGCATTTT. Its protein product is CASSSRLGHQPQHF.

V usage is TRBV19 and J usage is TRBJ2-2, with TRBD2 matching 10 bases. This CDR3 region has 16 residues. Germline lookup yields CDR1 LNHDA and CDR2 SQIVND (reference sequence). V shed 3 bases and J 4 bases; nucleotides not matched to a gene: 5. This CDR3 is CASSIEREGVTGELFF. The CDR3 DNA is TGTGCCAGTAGTATTGAGCGGGAGGGAGTCACCGGGGAGCTGTTTTTT.

The chain combines TRBV18 with TRBJ2-7, with D possibly being TRBD1 (6 bases). Trimming took 3 bases from V and 0 from J, leaving 15 bases between them. The CDR3 spans 16 residues. Germline assignment: CDR1 KGHSH and CDR2 LQKENI. The CDR3 bases are TGTGCCAGCTCACCGCCACAGGGACACCGCTCCTACGAGCAGTACTTC. This encodes CASSPPQGHRSYEQYF.

This sequence joins TRBV30 and TRBJ1-5, with D perhaps matching TRBD1 (5 bases). The CDR3 is 18 amino acids. Trimming stripped 2 bases from V and 2 bases from J, with 22 bases between. Germline V gives CDR1 GTSNPN, CDR2 SVGIG (reference sequence). CDR3 sequence: CAWSSTKQVFQGNQPQHF. The CDR3 nucleotides are TGTGCCTGGAGTTCAACTAAACAGGTGTTTCAGGGCAATCAGCCCCAGCATTTT.

The chain has TRBV9 and TRBJ2-2; 7 bases are shared with TRBD2. CDR3 length: 15 residues. Germline V CDR1 and CDR2: SGDLS, YYNGEE. The V segment lost 5 bases and the J segment 2 bases; nucleotides outside the gene matches: 6. CDR3 nucleotides: TGTGCCAGCAGGAGGGCTAGCGGAAACACCGGGGAGCTGTTTTTT. As protein: CASRRASGNTGELFF.

The V gene is TRBV19, the J gene TRBJ1-2, with 7 bases that match TRBD1. Per the germline V gene, CDR1 is LNHDA and CDR2 is SQIVND (reference sequence). The junction had 8 bases not matched to a gene; V was cut back by 3 bases and J by 4 bases. The CDR3 runs 15 residues. The CDR3: CASSIGGGSVYGYTF. CDR3 nucleotide sequence: TGTGCCAGTAGTATTGGAGGGGGCAGCGTCTATGGCTACACCTTC.

The V gene is TRBV5-1, the J gene TRBJ2-5, with D perhaps matching TRBD1 (5 bases). The V and J ends lost 0 bases and 5 bases respectively, with 14 bases between them. There are 15 residues in the CDR3. Germline CDR1 is SGHRS and CDR2 is YFSETQ. The CDR3 loop is CASSLASWGRETQYF. In DNA form, the CDR3 reads TGCGCCAGCAGCTTGGCCAGTTGGGGCAGGGAGACCCAGTACTTC.